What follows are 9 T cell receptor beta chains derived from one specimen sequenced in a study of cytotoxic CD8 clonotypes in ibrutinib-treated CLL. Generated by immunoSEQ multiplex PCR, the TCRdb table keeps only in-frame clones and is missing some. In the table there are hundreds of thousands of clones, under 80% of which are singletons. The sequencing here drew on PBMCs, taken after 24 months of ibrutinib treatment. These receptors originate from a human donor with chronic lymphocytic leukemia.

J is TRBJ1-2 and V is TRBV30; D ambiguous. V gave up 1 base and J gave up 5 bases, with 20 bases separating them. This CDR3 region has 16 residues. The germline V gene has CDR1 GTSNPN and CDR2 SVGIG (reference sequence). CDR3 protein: CAWSASGRVGSYGYTF. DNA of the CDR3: TGTGCCTGGAGTGCTAGCGGGAGGGTGGGATCGTATGGCTACACCTTC.

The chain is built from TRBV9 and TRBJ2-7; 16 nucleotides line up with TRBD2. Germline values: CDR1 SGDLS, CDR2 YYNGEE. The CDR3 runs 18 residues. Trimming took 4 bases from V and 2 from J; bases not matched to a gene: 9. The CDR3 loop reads CASSSSPGLAGGPYEQYF. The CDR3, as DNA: TGTGCCAGCAGCTCTTCCCCGGGACTAGCGGGAGGGCCCTACGAGCAGTACTTC.

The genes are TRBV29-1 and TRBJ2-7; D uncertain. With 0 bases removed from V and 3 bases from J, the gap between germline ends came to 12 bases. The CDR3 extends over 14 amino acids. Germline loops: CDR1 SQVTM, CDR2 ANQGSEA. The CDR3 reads CSVEDPYSFYEQYF. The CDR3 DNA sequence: TGCAGCGTTGAAGATCCCTACAGCTTCTACGAGCAGTACTTC.

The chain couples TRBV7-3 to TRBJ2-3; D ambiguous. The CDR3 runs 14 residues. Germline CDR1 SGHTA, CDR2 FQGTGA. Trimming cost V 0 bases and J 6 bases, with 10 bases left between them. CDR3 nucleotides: TGTGCCAGCAGCTTAACCTTTTCGCAGGATACGCAGTATTTT. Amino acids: CASSLTFSQDTQYF.

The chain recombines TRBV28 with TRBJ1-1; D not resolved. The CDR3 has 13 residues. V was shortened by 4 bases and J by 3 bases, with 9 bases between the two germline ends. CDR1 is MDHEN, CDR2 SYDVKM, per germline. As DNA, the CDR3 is TGTGCCAGCAGTTCGCGGGCCTACACTGAAGCTTTCTTT. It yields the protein CASSSRAYTEAFF.

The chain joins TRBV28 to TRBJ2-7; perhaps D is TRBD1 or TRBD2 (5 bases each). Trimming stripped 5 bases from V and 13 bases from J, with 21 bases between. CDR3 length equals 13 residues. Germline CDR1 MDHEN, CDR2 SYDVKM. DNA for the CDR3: TGTGCCAGCAGTCCAGCCGGGACCCGTCAGGGTTACTTC. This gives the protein CASSPAGTRQGYF.

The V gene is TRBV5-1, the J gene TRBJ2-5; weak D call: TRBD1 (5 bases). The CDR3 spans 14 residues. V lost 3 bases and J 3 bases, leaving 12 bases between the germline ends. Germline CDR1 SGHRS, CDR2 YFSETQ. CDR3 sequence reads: CASSSGSAEETQYF. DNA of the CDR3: TGCGCCAGCAGCTCAGGGTCGGCTGAAGAGACCCAGTACTTC.

CDR3 region: CASSLFLGTFTGELFF. The CDR3, as DNA: TGTGCCAGCAGTTTATTTCTAGGGACGTTCACCGGGGAGCTGTTTTTT. The V call is TRBV27, the J call TRBJ2-2; D assignment may be TRBD1 or TRBD2 (5 bases each). This CDR3 spans 16 amino acids. Germline assignment: CDR1 MNHEY and CDR2 SMNVEV (reference sequence). Trimming took off 1 base at V and 4 bases at J, with 13 bases between the two ends.

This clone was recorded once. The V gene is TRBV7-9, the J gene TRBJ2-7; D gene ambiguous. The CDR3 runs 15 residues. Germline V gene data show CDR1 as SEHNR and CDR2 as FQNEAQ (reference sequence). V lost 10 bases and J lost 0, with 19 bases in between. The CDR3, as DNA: TGTGCCACCAACATGGTGGGATTGGCCTCCTACGAGCAGTACTTC. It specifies CATNMVGLASYEQYF. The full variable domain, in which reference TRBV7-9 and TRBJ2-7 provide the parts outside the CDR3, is DTGVSQNPRHKITKRGQNVTFRCDPISEHNRLYWYRQTLGQGPEFLTYFQNEAQLEKSRLLSDRFSAERPKGSFSTLEIQRTEQGDSAMYLCATNMVGLASYEQYFGPGTRLTVT.